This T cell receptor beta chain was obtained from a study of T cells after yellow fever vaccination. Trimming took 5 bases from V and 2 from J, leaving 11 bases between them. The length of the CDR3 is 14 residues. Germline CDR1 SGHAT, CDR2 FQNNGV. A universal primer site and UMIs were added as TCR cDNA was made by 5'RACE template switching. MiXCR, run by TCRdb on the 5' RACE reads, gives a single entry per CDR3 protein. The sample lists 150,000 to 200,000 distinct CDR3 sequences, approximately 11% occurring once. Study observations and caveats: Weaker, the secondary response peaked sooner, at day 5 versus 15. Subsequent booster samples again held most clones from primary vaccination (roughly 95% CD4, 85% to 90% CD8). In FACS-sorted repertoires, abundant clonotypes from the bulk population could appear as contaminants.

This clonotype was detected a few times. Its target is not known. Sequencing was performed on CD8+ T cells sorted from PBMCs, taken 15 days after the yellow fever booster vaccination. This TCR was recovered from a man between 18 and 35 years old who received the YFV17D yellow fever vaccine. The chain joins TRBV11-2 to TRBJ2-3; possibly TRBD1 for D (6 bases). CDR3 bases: TGTGCCAGCAGCACCTGGGACAACACAGATACGCAGTATTTT. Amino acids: CASSTWDNTDTQYF.